The rows below give T cell receptor beta chains drawn from one sample of a study of blood T cell repertoires in COVID-19. Sequenced by immunoSEQ multiplex PCR; TCRdb stores in-frame clones only, minus some. The table includes about 350,000 clones, approximately 84% detected once. Material for sequencing was PBMCs or T cells enriched from blood (not recorded which). These receptors all come from a woman younger than 45 who had recovered from COVID-19. CDR3s include the opening cysteine and the closing phenylalanine or tryptophan. The D gene is left open where the match is weak. A clone size is listed for some rows: how often the clone was seen (once, few, many), or a class if it is expanded.

J gene: TRBJ2-7
V gene: TRBV14
D gene: .
clone size: .
CDR3 DNA: TGTGCCAGCAGCCAAGTGAGCTACGAGCAGTACTTC
CDR3 protein: CASSQVSYEQYF

J gene: TRBJ1-6
V gene: TRBV30
D gene: .
clone size: .
CDR3 DNA: TGTGCCTGGAGTGGACACTATAATTCACCCCTCCACTTT
CDR3 protein: CAWSGHYNSPLHF

J gene: TRBJ1-1
V gene: TRBV5-4
D gene: TRBD1
clone size: .
CDR3 DNA: TGTGCCGGCACCGGGACAGGGGGCTTTAGTGCTGAAGCTTTCTTT
CDR3 protein: CAGTGTGGFSAEAFF

J gene: TRBJ2-7
V gene: TRBV6-2/TRBV6-3
D gene: TRBD1
clone size: .
CDR3 DNA: TGTGCCAGCAGTTACCGGGACAGCCCCTACGAGCAGTACTTC
CDR3 protein: CASSYRDSPYEQYF

J gene: TRBJ1-5
V gene: TRBV6-2/TRBV6-3
D gene: TRBD1
clone size: .
CDR3 DNA: TGTGCCAGCAGTTACTCGAGGCTCAGGGGGCGAGATGCCCGCAATCAGCCCCAGCATTTT
CDR3 protein: CASSYSRLRGRDARNQPQHF

J gene: TRBJ1-2
V gene: TRBV5-6
D gene: TRBD1
clone size: few
CDR3 DNA: TGTGCCAGCAGCTGGGACAGGGGAGGGGTTCCTCGCTATGGCTACACCTTC
CDR3 protein: CASSWDRGGVPRYGYTF

J gene: TRBJ1-4
V gene: TRBV7-6
D gene: TRBD1
clone size: .
CDR3 DNA: TGTGCCAGCAGCTTAGGGGACAGGGCGAAGGAAAAACTGTTTTTT
CDR3 protein: CASSLGDRAKEKLFF

J gene: TRBJ2-7
V gene: TRBV14
D gene: .
clone size: .
CDR3 DNA: TGTGCCAGCAGTCCGGACGGGGGAGCATACGAGCAGTACTTC
CDR3 protein: CASSPDGGAYEQYF

J gene: TRBJ1-2
V gene: TRBV28
D gene: TRBD1
clone size: .
CDR3 DNA: TGTGCCAGCAGTTTAGGGGACAGGGCTAACTATGGCTACACCTTC
CDR3 protein: CASSLGDRANYGYTF

J gene: TRBJ2-5
V gene: TRBV6-5
D gene: .
clone size: few
CDR3 DNA: TGTGCCAGCAGTTACGGGAGGTCCCAAGAGACCCAGTACTTC
CDR3 protein: CASSYGRSQETQYF

J gene: TRBJ1-2
V gene: TRBV7-2
D gene: .
clone size: .
CDR3 DNA: TGTGCCAGCAGCTGGAATCCCTGGACAGCTAACTATGGCTACACCTTC
CDR3 protein: CASSWNPWTANYGYTF

J gene: TRBJ2-3
V gene: TRBV7-8
D gene: TRBD1
clone size: once
CDR3 DNA: TGTGCCAGCAGCCCGGGACAGGGGTTTGGCACAGATACGCAGTATTTT
CDR3 protein: CASSPGQGFGTDTQYF

J gene: TRBJ1-3
V gene: TRBV6-5
D gene: .
clone size: .
CDR3 DNA: TGTGCCAGCAGTCCAGGGGTCGGAAACACCATATATTTT
CDR3 protein: CASSPGVGNTIYF

J gene: TRBJ2-3
V gene: TRBV19
D gene: TRBD2
clone size: .
CDR3 DNA: TGTGCCAGTAGTCCCCAAGGGACTAGCGGGGGACCAGATACGCAGTATTTT
CDR3 protein: CASSPQGTSGGPDTQYF

J gene: TRBJ1-1
V gene: TRBV27
D gene: .
clone size: .
CDR3 DNA: TGTGCCAGCCGAAAGGGGGTCTACGAAAGCAGCACTGAAGCTTTCTTT
CDR3 protein: CASRKGVYESSTEAFF

J gene: TRBJ1-2
V gene: TRBV5-4
D gene: .
clone size: .
CDR3 DNA: TGTGCCAGCAGCTTGAAACAGGGCCGAAACTATGGCTACACCTTC
CDR3 protein: CASSLKQGRNYGYTF

J gene: TRBJ2-5
V gene: TRBV25-1
D gene: .
clone size: .
CDR3 DNA: TGTGCCAGCAGTGGCGGGAAGACCCAGTACTTC
CDR3 protein: CASSGGKTQYF

J gene: TRBJ2-2
V gene: TRBV25-1
D gene: TRBD2
clone size: .
CDR3 DNA: TGTGCCAGCAGCCGAATATCGAGCGGGGGTTACACCGGGGAGCTGTTTTTT
CDR3 protein: CASSRISSGGYTGELFF

J gene: TRBJ2-1
V gene: TRBV28
D gene: .
clone size: .
CDR3 DNA: TGTGCCAGCAGTTCAATGTCCGGGACACACGGGGGGAATGAGCAGTTCTTC
CDR3 protein: CASSSMSGTHGGNEQFF

J gene: TRBJ2-5
V gene: TRBV30
D gene: .
clone size: .
CDR3 DNA: TGTGCCTGGAGTCCTCAAGAGACCCAGTACTTC
CDR3 protein: CAWSPQETQYF

J gene: TRBJ1-2
V gene: TRBV7-2
D gene: TRBD1
clone size: .
CDR3 DNA: TGTGCCAGCAGCTTAAACAGGGGGAACTATGGCTACACCTTC
CDR3 protein: CASSLNRGNYGYTF

J gene: TRBJ2-3
V gene: TRBV4-3
D gene: .
clone size: .
CDR3 DNA: TGCGCCAGCAGCCTTACCGCCCTGGGGGGGGCCACAGATACGCAGTATTTT
CDR3 protein: CASSLTALGGATDTQYF

J gene: TRBJ1-6
V gene: TRBV6-4
D gene: .
clone size: few
CDR3 DNA: TGTGCCAGCAGTCTCACAGCCTCTGAGACACCCCTCCACTTT
CDR3 protein: CASSLTASETPLHF

J gene: TRBJ2-7
V gene: TRBV27
D gene: .
clone size: few
CDR3 DNA: TGTGCCAGCAGTCGGACTTCCTCCTACGAGCAGTACTTC
CDR3 protein: CASSRTSSYEQYF

J gene: TRBJ2-1
V gene: TRBV3-1/TRBV3-2
D gene: TRBD1
clone size: .
CDR3 DNA: TGTGCCAGCAGCCCTGTCCGGGGACAGGGGCGGAATGAGCAGTTCTTC
CDR3 protein: CASSPVRGQGRNEQFF

J gene: TRBJ1-1
V gene: TRBV4-3
D gene: .
clone size: .
CDR3 DNA: TGCGCCAGCAGCCAAGAAACAGGGCCGAACACTGAAGCTTTCTTT
CDR3 protein: CASSQETGPNTEAFF

J gene: TRBJ1-2
V gene: TRBV5-5
D gene: TRBD1
clone size: .
CDR3 DNA: TGTGCCAGCAGCTTGGGACAGGGTCTCTGGGGCTACACCTTC
CDR3 protein: CASSLGQGLWGYTF

J gene: TRBJ1-5
V gene: TRBV18
D gene: .
clone size: few
CDR3 DNA: TGTGCCAGCTCTCCCCCAGGGTTGGACAATCAGCCCCAGCATTTT
CDR3 protein: CASSPPGLDNQPQHF

J gene: TRBJ2-5
V gene: TRBV2
D gene: .
clone size: .
CDR3 DNA: TGTGCCAGCATGAGATCCCGGGACACACAAGAGACCCAGTACTTC
CDR3 protein: CASMRSRDTQETQYF

J gene: TRBJ2-1
V gene: TRBV30
D gene: .
clone size: .
CDR3 DNA: TGTGCCTGGAGTGCCGGGGGGCAATACAATGAGCAGTTCTTC
CDR3 protein: CAWSAGGQYNEQFF

J gene: TRBJ1-1
V gene: TRBV14
D gene: .
clone size: .
CDR3 DNA: TGTGCCAGCACGCTGGCAGGGCCCACTGAAGCTTTCTTT
CDR3 protein: CASTLAGPTEAFF

J gene: TRBJ1-2
V gene: TRBV5-8
D gene: .
clone size: .
CDR3 DNA: TGTGCCAGCAGCGACTCTTGGGAGACTAACTATGGCTACACCTTC
CDR3 protein: CASSDSWETNYGYTF

J gene: TRBJ2-1
V gene: TRBV9
D gene: TRBD1
clone size: .
CDR3 DNA: TGTGCCAGCAGCGTAGGGACAGGGGGCTCAAATGAGCAGTTCTTC
CDR3 protein: CASSVGTGGSNEQFF

J gene: TRBJ2-7
V gene: TRBV7-9
D gene: .
clone size: .
CDR3 DNA: TGTGCCAGCAGCTTACGGGGGGCAGTCTACGAGCAGTACTTC
CDR3 protein: CASSLRGAVYEQYF

J gene: TRBJ1-6
V gene: TRBV7-2
D gene: TRBD1
clone size: .
CDR3 DNA: TGTGCCAGCAGCTTAGCGGCGACAGGGGGTGGATCACCCCTCCACTTT
CDR3 protein: CASSLAATGGGSPLHF

J gene: TRBJ1-1
V gene: TRBV25-1
D gene: .
clone size: .
CDR3 DNA: TGTGCCAGCAGTCTGACGGGGTATACTGAAGCTTTCTTT
CDR3 protein: CASSLTGYTEAFF

J gene: TRBJ1-4
V gene: TRBV30
D gene: TRBD1
clone size: .
CDR3 DNA: TGTGCCTGGAAGGGACAGCCTAATGAAAAACTGTTTTTT
CDR3 protein: CAWKGQPNEKLFF

J gene: TRBJ2-7
V gene: TRBV10-3
D gene: .
clone size: .
CDR3 DNA: TGTGCCATCAGGCAGGACTCCTACGAGCAGTACTTC
CDR3 protein: CAIRQDSYEQYF

J gene: TRBJ1-2
V gene: TRBV10-3
D gene: .
clone size: .
CDR3 DNA: TGTGCCCTCAGGGCGGACAGCAACTATGGCTACACCTTC
CDR3 protein: CALRADSNYGYTF

J gene: TRBJ2-7
V gene: TRBV19
D gene: .
clone size: once
CDR3 DNA: TGTGCCAGTAGTAAAAGGACAGAGGGCTACGAGCAGTACTTC
CDR3 protein: CASSKRTEGYEQYF

J gene: TRBJ1-6
V gene: TRBV3-1/TRBV3-2
D gene: .
clone size: .
CDR3 DNA: TGTGCCAGCAGCCCTAATCGGGATCCACCCCTCCACTTT
CDR3 protein: CASSPNRDPPLHF

J gene: TRBJ1-5
V gene: TRBV19
D gene: .
clone size: once
CDR3 DNA: TGTGCCAGTAGTATCGGCAATCAGCCCCAGCATTTT
CDR3 protein: CASSIGNQPQHF

J gene: TRBJ1-1
V gene: TRBV7-8
D gene: TRBD1
clone size: .
CDR3 DNA: TGTGCCAGCAGCTTAGCTCCCGGACAGGTTAACACTGAAGCTTTCTTT
CDR3 protein: CASSLAPGQVNTEAFF

J gene: TRBJ1-4
V gene: TRBV7-9
D gene: .
clone size: .
CDR3 DNA: TGTGCCAGCAGCACCCTTGGAGCGACAGCTAATGAAAAACTGTTTTTT
CDR3 protein: CASSTLGATANEKLFF

J gene: TRBJ2-7
V gene: TRBV5-1
D gene: TRBD1
clone size: .
CDR3 DNA: TGCGCCAGCAGTTATGAACAGGGGGCGCAGGGGCAGTACTTC
CDR3 protein: CASSYEQGAQGQYF

J gene: TRBJ1-6
V gene: TRBV7-9
D gene: TRBD1
clone size: .
CDR3 DNA: TGTGCCAGCAGTCGTTTGCCCAGGGGGAATTCACCCCTCCACTTT
CDR3 protein: CASSRLPRGNSPLHF

J gene: TRBJ1-6
V gene: TRBV15
D gene: TRBD1
clone size: .
CDR3 DNA: TGTGCCACCAGCAGGGACAGGGATAATTCACCCCTCCACTTT
CDR3 protein: CATSRDRDNSPLHF

J gene: TRBJ2-4
V gene: TRBV18
D gene: .
clone size: .
CDR3 DNA: TGTGCCAGCTCACTCGGGTCTCGGGACATTCAGTACTTC
CDR3 protein: CASSLGSRDIQYF

J gene: TRBJ1-2
V gene: TRBV18
D gene: .
clone size: once
CDR3 DNA: TGTGCCAGCTCACTCCAAACGGGACATCGGGACTATGGCTACACCTTC
CDR3 protein: CASSLQTGHRDYGYTF